This is a list of T cell receptor beta chains from one sample in a study of graft-versus-host responses after intestinal transplantation. Method: immunoSEQ multiplex PCR; TCRdb's copy keeps in-frame clones and lacks some. The table includes about 120,000 clones, more than 80% detected once. No antigen has been identified for these receptors. The starting material was unstimulated CD4+ T cells sorted from spleen or lymph node cells, obtained before transplant. These receptors originate from a human donor who was the organ donor for an intestinal transplant. CDR3s include the opening cysteine and the closing phenylalanine or tryptophan. D genes are given only for firm matches. Only some rows state a clone size, as once, few, many or a class for expanded clones.

13 | TRBJ1-1 | TRBV30 | NA | NA | TGTGCCTGGAGTCCACAGGTAGGCACTGAAGCTTTCTTT | CAWSPQVGTEAFF
16 | TRBJ2-3 | TRBV28 | NA | TRBD1 | TGTGCCAGCAGTTTATCCGGGACAGGCTCCACAGATACGCAGTATTTT | CASSLSGTGSTDTQYF
14 | TRBJ2-7 | TRBV10-3 | NA | NA | TGTGCCATCAGATCGGGGCAGGGGAATAACGAGCAGTACTTC | CAIRSGQGNNEQYF
15 | TRBJ2-7 | TRBV4-1 | NA | NA | TGCGCCAGCAGCCGGAGCCAAGTGGGGTCCTACGAGCAGTACTTC | CASSRSQVGSYEQYF
14 | TRBJ2-2 | TRBV27 | few | NA | TGTGCCAGCAGTTTTAGTACGAACACCGGGGAGCTGTTTTTT | CASSFSTNTGELFF
14 | TRBJ1-2 | TRBV5-1 | NA | NA | TGCGCCAGCAGCCCCACCTCAGGGACCTATGGCTACACCTTC | CASSPTSGTYGYTF
15 | TRBJ2-2 | TRBV6-9 | NA | NA | TGTGCCAGCAGCCTGGCGGGGGCGGACACCGGGGAGCTGTTTTTT | CASSLAGADTGELFF
15 | TRBJ1-5 | TRBV6-6 | NA | NA | TGTGCCAGCAGTTACTCGGGGCACGGCAATCAGCCCCAGCATTTT | CASSYSGHGNQPQHF
15 | TRBJ2-7 | TRBV10-3 | once | TRBD2 | TGTGCCATCAGTGAGTCACTAGCGGGAGAGAACGAGCAGTACTTC | CAISESLAGENEQYF
18 | TRBJ2-3 | TRBV7-2 | NA | TRBD2 | TGTGCCAGCAGCGAGACTAGCGGGAGAACCTTTGGTACAGATACGCAGTATTTT | CASSETSGRTFGTDTQYF
11 | TRBJ2-2 | TRBV20-1 | NA | NA | TGCAGTGCTAGGGAGGACGGAGAGCTGTTTTTT | CSAREDGELFF
16 | TRBJ2-7 | TRBV6-1 | NA | TRBD1 | TGTGCCAGCAGTGGGACAGGGAAGGGCCTGGGGGGCGAGCAGTACTTC | CASSGTGKGLGGEQYF
11 | TRBJ2-1 | TRBV28 | NA | TRBD1 | TGTGCCAGCATTTCAGGGGGCGGCCAGTTCTTC | CASISGGGQFF
14 | TRBJ2-7 | TRBV5-1 | NA | TRBD1 | TGCGCCAGCAGTAGCGACAGGGGGTTCAACGAGCAGTACTTC | CASSSDRGFNEQYF
11 | TRBJ2-7 | TRBV18 | NA | TRBD1 | TGTGCCAGCTCACAAGGCAGGGGGCTGTTCTTC | CASSQGRGLFF
17 | TRBJ2-5 | TRBV11-2 | NA | TRBD2 | TGTGCCAGCAGCTTAGATCGGGGACTAGCGGGAGCAGAGACCCAGTACTTC | CASSLDRGLAGAETQYF
13 | TRBJ2-1 | TRBV5-1 | few | TRBD2 | TGCGCCAGCAGTAGCGGGATGTACAATGAGCAGTTCTTC | CASSSGMYNEQFF
12 | TRBJ1-2 | TRBV2 | NA | NA | TGTGCCAGCAGTGTGGGGGGATATGGCTACACCTTC | CASSVGGYGYTF
15 | TRBJ2-1 | TRBV19 | NA | TRBD1 | TGTGCCAGTAGTATAGATCACAGGGGGCGCAATGAGCAGTTCTTC | CASSIDHRGRNEQFF
13 | TRBJ2-7 | TRBV27 | NA | NA | TGTCCCCGCCTGCGGAATCCCTCCTACGAGCAGTACTTC | CPRLRNPSYEQYF
11 | TRBJ2-7 | TRBV29-1 | NA | NA | TGCAGCGTTGATCGCAGGGGCGAGCAGTACTTC | CSVDRRGEQYF
13 | TRBJ1-2 | TRBV25-1 | NA | NA | TGTGCCAGCAGTGAATCGGCAGGGTATGGCTACACCTTC | CASSESAGYGYTF
17 | TRBJ2-2 | TRBV7-6 | NA | NA | TGTGCCAGCAGCTTAGTATCACCGAGCGGAGGCACCGGGGAGCTGTTTTTT | CASSLVSPSGGTGELFF
14 | TRBJ1-2 | TRBV5-1 | NA | TRBD1 | TGCGCCAGCAGCCAGGACAGGGGGAACTATGGCTACACCTTC | CASSQDRGNYGYTF
14 | TRBJ1-1 | TRBV9 | NA | TRBD1 | TGTGCCAGCAGCGTAGCAGGGGGGGCTACTGAAGCTTTCTTT | CASSVAGGATEAFF
14 | TRBJ1-1 | TRBV7-9 | NA | TRBD1 | TGTGCCAGCAGCCCATGGACAGGGAGGACTGAAGCTTTCTTT | CASSPWTGRTEAFF
13 | TRBJ1-2 | TRBV6-6 | NA | NA | TGTGCCAGCAGTCTACAGGTTTACTATGGCTACACCTTC | CASSLQVYYGYTF
16 | TRBJ2-3 | TRBV4-2 | NA | NA | TGTGCCAGCAGCCCGCCCGTACTTCGCGGAGGAGATACGCAGTATTTT | CASSPPVLRGGDTQYF
14 | TRBJ2-1 | TRBV5-1 | NA | NA | TGCGCCAGCACCACGGACCTTACAGGTACTGAGCAGTTCTTC | CASTTDLTGTEQFF
18 | TRBJ1-5 | TRBV7-2 | NA | TRBD1 | TGTGCCAGCAGCTTACAGTTTACGACAGGGCATAGCAATCAGCCCCAGCATTTT | CASSLQFTTGHSNQPQHF
15 | TRBJ1-5 | TRBV5-4 | NA | TRBD1 | TGTGCCAGCAGCGACTCCGGACAGGGCAATCAGCCCCAGCATTTT | CASSDSGQGNQPQHF
12 | TRBJ2-7 | TRBV6-6 | NA | NA | TGTGCCAGCAAGTCAAGAGCCGACGAGCAGTACTTC | CASKSRADEQYF
15 | TRBJ1-3 | TRBV10-3 | NA | NA | TGTGCCATCAGTGAGGTCAGGGTGGCTGGAAACACCATATATTTT | CAISEVRVAGNTIYF
16 | TRBJ1-4 | TRBV28 | NA | NA | TGTGCCAGCAGCCCTGCTCTAGGGGGGCTTAATGAAAAACTGTTTTTT | CASSPALGGLNEKLFF
16 | TRBJ2-1 | TRBV5-1 | NA | TRBD2 | TGCGCCAGCAGCTGGGAACTAGCGCCCTCCTACAATGAGCAGTTCTTC | CASSWELAPSYNEQFF
15 | TRBJ2-3 | TRBV5-4 | NA | NA | TGTGCCAGCAGTAAGCCGGGACCCTTCACAGATACGCAGTATTTT | CASSKPGPFTDTQYF
13 | TRBJ1-5 | TRBV5-6 | NA | NA | TGTGCCAGTAGTATAGACTGGAATCAGCCCCAGCATTTT | CASSIDWNQPQHF
17 | TRBJ2-2 | TRBV10-3 | NA | TRBD2 | TGTGCCATCAGTGAGTCAACGGCGGGAGCGGGGACCGGGGAGCTGTTTTTT | CAISESTAGAGTGELFF
12 | TRBJ2-3 | TRBV28 | NA | NA | TGTGCCAGCAGCTCAGGCACAGATACGCAGTATTTT | CASSSGTDTQYF
14 | TRBJ2-2 | TRBV19 | NA | TRBD1 | TGTGCCAGTAGTACGACAGGGGGCACCGGGGAGCTGTTTTTT | CASSTTGGTGELFF
13 | TRBJ2-4 | TRBV28 | NA | TRBD2 | TGTGCCAGCCTTAGCGGGTTCCCTAACATTCAGTACTTC | CASLSGFPNIQYF
15 | TRBJ1-2 | TRBV27 | NA | NA | TGTGCCAGCAGTTTATCGCCCCAGGGTGACTATGGCTACACCTTC | CASSLSPQGDYGYTF
15 | TRBJ1-5 | TRBV6-1 | NA | TRBD1 | TGTGCCAGCAGTCCGGGACAGGGTCGCAATCAGCCCCAGCATTTT | CASSPGQGRNQPQHF
15 | TRBJ2-1 | TRBV27 | NA | TRBD2 | TGTGCCAGCAGTTTTAGGCCTAGCGGGGGGACGGAGCAGTTCTTC | CASSFRPSGGTEQFF
15 | TRBJ2-1 | TRBV9 | NA | TRBD2 | TGTGCCAGCAGCGTAGCGGGACTAGCGGGAAATGAGCAGTTCTTC | CASSVAGLAGNEQFF
12 | TRBJ2-3 | TRBV6-1 | NA | TRBD2 | TGTGCTACTAGCGGGCAGGTGGATACGCAGTATTTT | CATSGQVDTQYF
14 | TRBJ2-7 | TRBV2 | NA | NA | TGTGCCAGCCCCCGAGGACCGAGACCCTACGAGCAGTACTTC | CASPRGPRPYEQYF
12 | TRBJ2-5 | TRBV30 | NA | TRBD1 | TGTGCCTGGGGGACAGGTCAAGAGACCCAGTACTTC | CAWGTGQETQYF
15 | TRBJ2-5 | TRBV7-8 | NA | TRBD2 | TGTGCCAGCAGCCCAGGACTAGCGGGAACCGAGACCCAGTACTTC | CASSPGLAGTETQYF